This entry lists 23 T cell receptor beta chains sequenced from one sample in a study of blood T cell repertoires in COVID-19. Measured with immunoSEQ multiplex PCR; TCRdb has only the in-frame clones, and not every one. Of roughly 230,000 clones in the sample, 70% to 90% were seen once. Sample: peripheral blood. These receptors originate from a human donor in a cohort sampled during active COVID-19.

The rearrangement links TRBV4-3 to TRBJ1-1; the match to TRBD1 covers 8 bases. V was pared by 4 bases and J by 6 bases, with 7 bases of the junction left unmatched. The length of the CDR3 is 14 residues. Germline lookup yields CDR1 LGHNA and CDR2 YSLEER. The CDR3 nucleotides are TGCGCCAGCAGCCCGGACAGGGCTCTGGCTGAAGCTTTCTTT. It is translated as CASSPDRALAEAFF.

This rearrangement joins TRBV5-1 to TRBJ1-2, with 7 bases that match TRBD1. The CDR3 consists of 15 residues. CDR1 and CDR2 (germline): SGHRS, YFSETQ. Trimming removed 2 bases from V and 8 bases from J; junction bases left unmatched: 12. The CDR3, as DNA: TGCGCCAGCAGCTTCTCCCGACAGGGTGGGGAAGGCTACACCTTC. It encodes CASSFSRQGGEGYTF. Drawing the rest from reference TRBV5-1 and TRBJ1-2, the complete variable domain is KAGVTQTPRYLIKTRGQQVTLSCSPISGHRSVSWYQQTPGQGLQFLFEYFSETQRNKGNFPGRFSGRQFSNSRSEMNVSTLELGDSALYLCASSFSRQGGEGYTFGSGTRLTVV.

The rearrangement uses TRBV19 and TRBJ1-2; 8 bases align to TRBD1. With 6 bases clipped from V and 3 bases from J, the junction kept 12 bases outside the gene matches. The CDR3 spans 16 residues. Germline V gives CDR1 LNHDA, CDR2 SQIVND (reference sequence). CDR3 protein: CASSPNAGGRDYGYTF. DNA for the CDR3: TGTGCCAGTAGCCCCAACGCAGGGGGCCGGGACTATGGCTACACCTTC. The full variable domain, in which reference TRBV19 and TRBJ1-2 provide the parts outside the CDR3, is DGGITQSPKYLFRKEGQNVTLSCEQNLNHDAMYWYRQDPGQGLRLIYYSQIVNDFQKGDIAEGYSVSREKKESFPLTVTSAQKNPTAFYLCASSPNAGGRDYGYTFGSGTRLTVV.

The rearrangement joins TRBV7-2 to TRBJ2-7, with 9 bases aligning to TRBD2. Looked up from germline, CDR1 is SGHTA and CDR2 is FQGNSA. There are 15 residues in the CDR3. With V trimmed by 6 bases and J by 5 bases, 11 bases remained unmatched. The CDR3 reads CASSLLAGKEDEQYF. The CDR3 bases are TGTGCCAGCAGTTTGCTAGCGGGAAAGGAGGACGAGCAGTACTTC.

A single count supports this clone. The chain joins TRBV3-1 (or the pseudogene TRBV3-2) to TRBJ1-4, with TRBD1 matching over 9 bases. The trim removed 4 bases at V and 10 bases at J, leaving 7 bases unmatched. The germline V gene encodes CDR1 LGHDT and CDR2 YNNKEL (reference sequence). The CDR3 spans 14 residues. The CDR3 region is CASSRGQGSGKLFF. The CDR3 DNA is TGTGCCAGCAGCCGGGGACAGGGTTCGGGAAAACTGTTTTTT.

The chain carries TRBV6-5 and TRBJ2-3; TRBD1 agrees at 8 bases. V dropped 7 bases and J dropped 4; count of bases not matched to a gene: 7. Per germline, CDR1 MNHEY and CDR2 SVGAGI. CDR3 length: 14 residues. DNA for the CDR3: TGTGCCAGCACCCTGGACAGGGTTGCAGATACGCAGTATTTT. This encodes CASTLDRVADTQYF.

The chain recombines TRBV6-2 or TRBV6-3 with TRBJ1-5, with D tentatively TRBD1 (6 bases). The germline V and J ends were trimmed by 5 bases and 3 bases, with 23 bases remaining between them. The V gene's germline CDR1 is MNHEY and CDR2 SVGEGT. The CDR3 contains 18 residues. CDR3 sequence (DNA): TGTGCCAGCAGTCCCCCAGGGCGATCGACAGGCTTCAATCAGCCCCAGCATTTT. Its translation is CASSPPGRSTGFNQPQHF.

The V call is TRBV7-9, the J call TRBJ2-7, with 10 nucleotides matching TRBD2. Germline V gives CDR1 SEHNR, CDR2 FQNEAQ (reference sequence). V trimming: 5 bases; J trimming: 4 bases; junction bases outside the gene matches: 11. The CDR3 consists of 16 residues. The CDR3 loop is CASSPRWVAGGYEQYF. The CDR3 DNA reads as TGTGCCAGCAGCCCTCGCTGGGTAGCGGGAGGTTACGAGCAGTACTTC.

DNA of the CDR3: TGTGCCAGCAGCCAAGATCAAGGGGCTCCCTCGATCACTGAAGCTTTCTTT. It codes for CASSQDQGAPSITEAFF. The chain is built from TRBV3-1 (or the pseudogene TRBV3-2) and TRBJ1-1; D perhaps matches TRBD1 (5 bases). Trimming removed 0 bases from V and 4 bases from J, with 18 bases in between. The CDR3 has 17 residues. Germline CDR1 is LGHDT and CDR2 is YNNKEL (reference sequence).

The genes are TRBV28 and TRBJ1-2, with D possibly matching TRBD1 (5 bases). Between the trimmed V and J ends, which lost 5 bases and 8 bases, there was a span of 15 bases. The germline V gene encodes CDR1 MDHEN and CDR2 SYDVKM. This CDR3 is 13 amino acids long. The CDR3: CASSSHAGLGYTF. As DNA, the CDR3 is TGTGCCAGCAGTAGCCATGCGGGGCTGGGCTACACCTTC.

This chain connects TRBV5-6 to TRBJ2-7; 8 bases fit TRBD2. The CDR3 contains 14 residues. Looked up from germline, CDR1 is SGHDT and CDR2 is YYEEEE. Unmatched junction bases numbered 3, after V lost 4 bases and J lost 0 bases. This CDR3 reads CASSLRGVSYEQYF. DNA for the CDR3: TGTGCCAGCAGCCTGCGGGGGGTCTCCTACGAGCAGTACTTC.

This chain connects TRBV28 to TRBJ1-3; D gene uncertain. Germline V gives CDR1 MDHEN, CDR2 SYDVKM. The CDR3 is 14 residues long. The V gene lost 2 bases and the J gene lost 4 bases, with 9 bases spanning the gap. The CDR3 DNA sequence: TGTGCCAGCAGTTTAGGGCACTCCGGAAACACCATATATTTT. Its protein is CASSLGHSGNTIYF.

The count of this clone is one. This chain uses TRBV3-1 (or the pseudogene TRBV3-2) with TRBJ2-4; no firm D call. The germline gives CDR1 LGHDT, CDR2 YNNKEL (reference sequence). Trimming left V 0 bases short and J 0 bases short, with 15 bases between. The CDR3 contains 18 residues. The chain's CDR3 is CASSQEPPSSLAKNIQYF. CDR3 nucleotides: TGTGCCAGCAGCCAAGAGCCGCCGAGCTCACTAGCCAAAAACATTCAGTACTTC.

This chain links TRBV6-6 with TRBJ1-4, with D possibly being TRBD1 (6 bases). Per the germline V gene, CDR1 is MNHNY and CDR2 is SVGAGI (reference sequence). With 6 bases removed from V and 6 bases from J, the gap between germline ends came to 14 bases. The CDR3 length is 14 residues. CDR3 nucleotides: TGTGCCAGCAGCTCAGGGGAAATCGATGAAAAACTGTTTTTT. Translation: CASSSGEIDEKLFF.

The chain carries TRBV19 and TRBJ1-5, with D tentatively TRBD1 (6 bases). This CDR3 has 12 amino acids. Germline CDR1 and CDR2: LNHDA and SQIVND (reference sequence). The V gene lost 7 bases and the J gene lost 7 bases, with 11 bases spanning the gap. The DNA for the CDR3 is TGTGCCAGTACCCAGGACAGACAGCCCCAGCATTTT. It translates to CASTQDRQPQHF.

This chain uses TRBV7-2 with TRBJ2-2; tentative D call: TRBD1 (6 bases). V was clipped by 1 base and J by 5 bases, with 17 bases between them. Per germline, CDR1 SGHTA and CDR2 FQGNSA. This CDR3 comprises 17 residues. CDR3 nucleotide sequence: TGTGCCAGCAGCTTAGTGGGGTGGGGGCCGGAGACCGGGGAGCTGTTTTTT. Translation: CASSLVGWGPETGELFF.

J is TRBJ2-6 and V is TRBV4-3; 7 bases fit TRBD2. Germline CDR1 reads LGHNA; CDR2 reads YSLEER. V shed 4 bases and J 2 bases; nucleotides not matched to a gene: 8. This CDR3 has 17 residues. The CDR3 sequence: CASSPMGEGTGANVLTF. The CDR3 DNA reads TGCGCCAGCAGCCCCATGGGGGAGGGCACTGGGGCCAACGTCCTGACTTTC.

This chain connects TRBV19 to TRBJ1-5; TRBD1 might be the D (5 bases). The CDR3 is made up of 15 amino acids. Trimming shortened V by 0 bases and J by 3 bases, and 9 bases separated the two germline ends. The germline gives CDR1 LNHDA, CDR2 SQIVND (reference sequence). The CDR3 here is CASSIEGVANQPQHF. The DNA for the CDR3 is TGTGCCAGTAGTATAGAAGGGGTTGCCAATCAGCCCCAGCATTTT.

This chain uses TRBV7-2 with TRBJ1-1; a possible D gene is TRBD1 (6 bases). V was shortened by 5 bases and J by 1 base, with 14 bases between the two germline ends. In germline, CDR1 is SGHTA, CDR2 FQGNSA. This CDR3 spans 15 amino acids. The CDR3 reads CASSPYRVGNTEAFF. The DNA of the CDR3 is TGTGCCAGCAGCCCCTACAGGGTGGGGAACACTGAAGCTTTCTTT.

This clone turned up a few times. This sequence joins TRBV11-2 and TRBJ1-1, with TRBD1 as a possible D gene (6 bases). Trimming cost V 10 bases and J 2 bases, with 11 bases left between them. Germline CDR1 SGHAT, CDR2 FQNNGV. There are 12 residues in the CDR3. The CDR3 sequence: CATQQGNTEAFF. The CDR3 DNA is TGTGCCACCCAACAGGGAAACACTGAAGCTTTCTTT.

The CDR3 DNA is TGTGCCAGCAGCGTAGCTGCGTTACCCACGGGGTATGGCTACACCTTC. It is translated as CASSVAALPTGYGYTF. The V and J genes are TRBV9 and TRBJ1-2; D call uncertain. The ends were cut back, 0 bases at V and 5 bases at J, with 17 bases in the middle. Germline V gives CDR1 SGDLS, CDR2 YYNGEE. The length of the CDR3 is 16 residues.

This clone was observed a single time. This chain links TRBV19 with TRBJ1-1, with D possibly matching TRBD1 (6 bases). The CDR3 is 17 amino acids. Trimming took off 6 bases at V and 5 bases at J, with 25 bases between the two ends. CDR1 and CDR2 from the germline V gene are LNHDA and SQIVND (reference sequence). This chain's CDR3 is CASSPLKGGKSETEAFF. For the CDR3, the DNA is TGTGCCAGTAGCCCCTTGAAGGGGGGGAAGAGTGAGACTGAAGCTTTCTTT.

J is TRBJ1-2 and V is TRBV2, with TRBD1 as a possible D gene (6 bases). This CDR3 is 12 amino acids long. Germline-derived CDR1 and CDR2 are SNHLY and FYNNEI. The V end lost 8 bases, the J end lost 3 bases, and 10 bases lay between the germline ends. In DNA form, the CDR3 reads TGTGCCAGCGAGGGGGATGACTATGGCTACACCTTC. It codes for CASEGDDYGYTF.